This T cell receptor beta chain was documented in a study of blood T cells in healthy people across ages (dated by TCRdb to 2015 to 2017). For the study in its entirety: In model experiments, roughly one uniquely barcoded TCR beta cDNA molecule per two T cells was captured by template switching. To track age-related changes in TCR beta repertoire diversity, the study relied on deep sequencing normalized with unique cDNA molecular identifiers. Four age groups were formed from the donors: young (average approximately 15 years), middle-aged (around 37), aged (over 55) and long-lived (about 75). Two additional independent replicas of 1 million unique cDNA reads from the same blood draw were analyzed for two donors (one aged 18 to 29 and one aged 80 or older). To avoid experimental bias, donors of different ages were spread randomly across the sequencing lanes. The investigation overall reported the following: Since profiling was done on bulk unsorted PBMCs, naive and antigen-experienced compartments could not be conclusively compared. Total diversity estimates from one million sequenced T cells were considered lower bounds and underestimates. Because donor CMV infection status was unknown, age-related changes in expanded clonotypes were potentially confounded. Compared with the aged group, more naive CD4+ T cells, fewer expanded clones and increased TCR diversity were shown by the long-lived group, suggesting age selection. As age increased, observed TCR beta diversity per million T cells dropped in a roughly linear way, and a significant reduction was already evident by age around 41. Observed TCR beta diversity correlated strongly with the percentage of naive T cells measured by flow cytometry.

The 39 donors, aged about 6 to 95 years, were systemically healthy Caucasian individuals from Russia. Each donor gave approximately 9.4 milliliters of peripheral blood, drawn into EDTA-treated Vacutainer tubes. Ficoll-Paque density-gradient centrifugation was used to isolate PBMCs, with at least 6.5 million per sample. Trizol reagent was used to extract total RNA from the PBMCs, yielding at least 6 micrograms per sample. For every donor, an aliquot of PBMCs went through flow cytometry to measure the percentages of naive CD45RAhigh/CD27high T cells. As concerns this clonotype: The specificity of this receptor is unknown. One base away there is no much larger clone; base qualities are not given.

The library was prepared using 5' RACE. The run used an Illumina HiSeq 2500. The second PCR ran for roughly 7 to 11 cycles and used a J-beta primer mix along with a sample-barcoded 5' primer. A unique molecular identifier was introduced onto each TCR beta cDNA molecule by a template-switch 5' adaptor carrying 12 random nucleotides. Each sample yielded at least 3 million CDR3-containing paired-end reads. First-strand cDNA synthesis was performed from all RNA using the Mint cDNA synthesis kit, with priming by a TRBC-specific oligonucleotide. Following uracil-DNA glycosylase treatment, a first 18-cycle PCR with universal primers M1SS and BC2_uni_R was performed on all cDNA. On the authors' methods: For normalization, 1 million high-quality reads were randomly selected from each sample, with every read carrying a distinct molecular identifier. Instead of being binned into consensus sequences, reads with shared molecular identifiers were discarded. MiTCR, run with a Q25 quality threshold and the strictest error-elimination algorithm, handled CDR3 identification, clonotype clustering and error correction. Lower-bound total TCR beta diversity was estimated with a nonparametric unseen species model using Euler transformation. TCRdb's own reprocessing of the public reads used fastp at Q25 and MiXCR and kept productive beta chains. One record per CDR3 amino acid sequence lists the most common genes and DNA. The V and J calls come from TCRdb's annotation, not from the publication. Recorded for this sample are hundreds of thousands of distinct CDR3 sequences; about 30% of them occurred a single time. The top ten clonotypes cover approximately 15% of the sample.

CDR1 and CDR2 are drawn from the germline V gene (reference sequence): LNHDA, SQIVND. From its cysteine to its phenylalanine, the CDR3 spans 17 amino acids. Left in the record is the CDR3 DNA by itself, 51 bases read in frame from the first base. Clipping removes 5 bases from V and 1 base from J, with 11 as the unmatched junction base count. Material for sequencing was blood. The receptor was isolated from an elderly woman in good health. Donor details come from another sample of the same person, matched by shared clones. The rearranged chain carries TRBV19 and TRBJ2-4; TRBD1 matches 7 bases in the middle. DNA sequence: TGTGCCAGTAGTTATTTTACAGGGGAGCGGGCCAAAAACATTCAGTACTTC. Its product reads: CASSYFTGERAKNIQYF.